This T cell receptor (beta chain) comes out of a study of blood T cells in healthy people across ages. Notes on the study in general: PBMC samples, being unsorted, prevented any conclusive comparison of naive and antigen-experienced cells.

Germline V gives CDR1 MGHRA, CDR2 YSYEKL. This CDR3 region has 15 residues. After removal of 4 bases from V and 5 bases from J, the junction contained 5 bases not matched to a gene. For the second PCR, which ran for about 6 to 11 cycles, a sample-barcoded 5' primer and a J-beta primer mix were used. TCRdb re-called the 5' RACE reads through MiXCR, storing one row per CDR3 protein. In the table there are around 1.1 million distinct CDR3 sequences, more than 30% of which are singletons. A note on this clonotype: Its antigen is as yet unknown.

The TCR comes from a man younger than 35 in good health. What was sequenced was blood. V and J are TRBV4-1 and TRBJ2-5, with 12 bases matching TRBD1. Written as DNA, the CDR3 is TGCGCCAGCAGCCTATGGGGGACAGGGGGCGAGACCCAGTACTTC. Protein product: CASSLWGTGGETQYF.